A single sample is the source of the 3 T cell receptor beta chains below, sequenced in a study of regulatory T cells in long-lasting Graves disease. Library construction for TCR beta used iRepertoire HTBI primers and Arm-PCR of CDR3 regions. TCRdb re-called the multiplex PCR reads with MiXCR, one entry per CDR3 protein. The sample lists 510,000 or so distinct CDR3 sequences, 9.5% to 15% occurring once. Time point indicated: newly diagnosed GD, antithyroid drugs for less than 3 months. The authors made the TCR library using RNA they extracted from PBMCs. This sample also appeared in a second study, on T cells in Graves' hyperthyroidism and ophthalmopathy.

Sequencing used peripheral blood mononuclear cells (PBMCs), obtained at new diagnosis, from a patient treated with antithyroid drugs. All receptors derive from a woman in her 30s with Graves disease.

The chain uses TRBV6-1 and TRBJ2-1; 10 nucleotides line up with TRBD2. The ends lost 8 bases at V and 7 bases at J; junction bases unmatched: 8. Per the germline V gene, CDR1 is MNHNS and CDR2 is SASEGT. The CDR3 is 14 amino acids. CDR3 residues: CASFPASGSNEQFF. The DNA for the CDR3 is TGTGCCAGCTTTCCGGCTAGCGGGAGTAATGAGCAGTTCTTC.

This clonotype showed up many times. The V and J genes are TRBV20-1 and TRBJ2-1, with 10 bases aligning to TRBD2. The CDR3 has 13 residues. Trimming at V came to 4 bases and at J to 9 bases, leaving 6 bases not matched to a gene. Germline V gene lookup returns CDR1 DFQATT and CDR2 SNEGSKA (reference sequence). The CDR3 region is CSAIILAGIEQFF. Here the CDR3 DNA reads TGCAGTGCTATAATACTAGCGGGAATTGAGCAGTTCTTC.

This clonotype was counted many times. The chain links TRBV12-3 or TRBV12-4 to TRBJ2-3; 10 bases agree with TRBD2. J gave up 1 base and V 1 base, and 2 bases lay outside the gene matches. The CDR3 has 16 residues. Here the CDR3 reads CASSLEREGRTDTQYF. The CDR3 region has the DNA TGTGCCAGCAGTTTAGAGCGGGAGGGCCGCACAGATACGCAGTATTTT.